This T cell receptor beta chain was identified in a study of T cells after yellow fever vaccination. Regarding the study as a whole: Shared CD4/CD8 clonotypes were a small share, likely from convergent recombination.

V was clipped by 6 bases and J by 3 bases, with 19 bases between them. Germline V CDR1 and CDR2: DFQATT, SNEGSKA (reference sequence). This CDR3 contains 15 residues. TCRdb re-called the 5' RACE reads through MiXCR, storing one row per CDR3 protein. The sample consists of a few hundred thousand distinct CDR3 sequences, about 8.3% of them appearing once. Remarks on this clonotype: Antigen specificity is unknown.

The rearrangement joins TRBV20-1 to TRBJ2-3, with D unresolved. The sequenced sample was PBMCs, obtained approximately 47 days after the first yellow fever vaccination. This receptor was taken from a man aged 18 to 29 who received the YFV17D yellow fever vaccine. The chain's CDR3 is CSALRTPHATDTQYF. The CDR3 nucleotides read TGCAGTGCCCTACGGACGCCACACGCAACAGATACGCAGTATTTT.